These T cell receptor beta chains were read from a single sample in a study of OX40 agonist ivuxolimab in advanced cancers. Clones were read by immunoSEQ multiplex PCR, and TCRdb kept only the in-frame ones, dropping some. Of 31,000 or so clones listed, around nine tenths were seen once; the top ten hold around 30%. The sample was CD4+ or CD8+ T cells sorted from blood, taken in a trial of the OX40 agonist ivuxolimab. Receptors originate from an adult with an advanced solid tumor such as melanoma, head and neck, liver or kidney cancer. CDR3s include the opening cysteine and the closing phenylalanine or tryptophan. Fields, in order: J gene, clone size, V gene, D gene, CDR3 protein, CDR3 DNA. The D gene is left open where the match is weak. Expanded clones are given a class, and other clones once, few, many or no size at all.

>TRBJ2-1|NA|TRBV28|NA
CASILRGWSYNEQFF
TGTGCCAGCATCCTTCGGGGGTGGTCCTACAATGAGCAGTTCTTC
>TRBJ2-1|NA|TRBV9|TRBD1
CASEGAMNNEQFF
TGTGCCAGCGAGGGGGCGATGAACAATGAGCAGTTCTTC
>TRBJ1-2|NA|TRBV19|NA
CASSIKQGRGYGYTF
TGTGCCAGTAGTATTAAGCAGGGACGAGGCTATGGCTACACCTTC
>TRBJ1-1|NA|TRBV29-1|NA
CSVESPTPVMNTEAFF
TGCAGCGTTGAATCCCCCACCCCGGTCATGAACACTGAAGCTTTCTTT
>TRBJ1-6|NA|TRBV15|NA
CATSRVGEANSPLHF
TGTGCCACCAGCAGAGTTGGAGAGGCGAATTCACCCCTCCACTTT
>TRBJ1-5|NA|TRBV10-1|NA
CASSDWNQPQHF
TGCGCCAGCAGTGACTGGAATCAGCCCCAGCATTTT
>TRBJ2-1|once|TRBV9|NA
CASRDGDLRNEQFF
TGTGCCAGCCGGGACGGGGACCTACGGAATGAGCAGTTCTTC
>TRBJ1-5|NA|TRBV28|TRBD1
CASSTLGQGNQPQHF
TGTGCCAGCAGTACCCTGGGACAGGGGAATCAGCCCCAGCATTTT
>TRBJ2-1|NA|TRBV9|TRBD2
CASSGGDGYNEQFF
TGTGCCAGCAGTGGGGGGGACGGCTACAATGAGCAGTTCTTC
>TRBJ2-1|NA|TRBV27|NA
CASSSSEGVYYEQFF
TGTGCCAGCAGCTCCTCGGAGGGAGTATATTATGAGCAGTTCTTC
>TRBJ1-2|NA|TRBV29-1|TRBD1
CSAQEVGGDYGYTF
TGCAGCGCCCAGGAGGTAGGGGGCGACTATGGCTACACCTTC
>TRBJ2-5|NA|TRBV7-3|NA
CASSLTAGETQYF
TGTGCCAGCAGCTTAACGGCAGGGGAGACCCAGTACTTC
>TRBJ2-3|NA|TRBV5-4|NA
CASSLHSNTDTQYF
TGTGCCAGCAGCTTACACAGCAACACAGATACGCAGTATTTT
>TRBJ2-7|NA|TRBV7-9|TRBD1
CASPPGTGASYEQYF
TGTGCCAGCCCTCCCGGGACAGGGGCCTCCTACGAGCAGTACTTC
>TRBJ2-7|once|TRBV10-3|NA
CAISGIPTETYEQYF
TGTGCCATCAGTGGGATTCCGACAGAAACCTACGAGCAGTACTTC
>TRBJ1-3|once|TRBV5-6|NA
CASSYGTGNTIYF
TGTGCCAGCAGCTACGGGACTGGAAACACCATATATTTT
>TRBJ2-3|NA|TRBV7-3|NA
CASSRQRTDTQYF
TGTGCCAGCAGCCGCCAACGCACAGATACGCAGTATTTT
>TRBJ2-1|once|TRBV4-2|TRBD2
CASSQGTSGSGREQFF
TGTGCCAGCAGCCAAGGGACTAGCGGGAGTGGTCGGGAGCAGTTCTTC
>TRBJ2-3|once|TRBV2|TRBD2
CASSSPTSGSTDTQYF
TGTGCCAGCAGTTCTCCGACTAGCGGCAGCACAGATACGCAGTATTTT
>TRBJ2-1|NA|TRBV9|NA
CASSVPPLGEQFF
TGTGCCAGCAGCGTACCCCCCCTTGGAGAGCAGTTCTTC
>TRBJ2-1|NA|TRBV7-3|NA
CASSLTSGGGNEQFF
TGTGCCAGCAGCTTAACTAGCGGAGGGGGGAATGAGCAGTTCTTC
>TRBJ2-1|NA|TRBV6-5|NA
CASSSYRDYNEQFF
TGTGCCAGCAGTTCGTACAGGGACTACAATGAGCAGTTCTTC
>TRBJ2-5|NA|TRBV7-9|TRBD2
CASSLPGGQETQYF
TGTGCCAGCAGCCTCCCGGGGGGGCAAGAGACCCAGTACTTC
>TRBJ2-7|NA|TRBV27|TRBD2
CASSPIAGEGAYEQYF
TGTGCCAGCAGTCCTATAGCGGGAGAGGGGGCCTACGAGCAGTACTTC
>TRBJ2-2|NA|TRBV7-6|NA
CASSLGHTGELFF
TGTGCCAGCAGCTTAGGGCACACCGGGGAGCTGTTTTTT
>TRBJ2-3|once|TRBV29-1|NA
CSVEGLITDTQYF
TGCAGCGTTGAAGGATTGATTACAGATACGCAGTATTTT
>TRBJ2-1|NA|TRBV6-6|NA
CASSYEAGGNEQFF
TGTGCCAGCAGTTACGAGGCAGGGGGGAATGAGCAGTTCTTC
>TRBJ1-1|NA|TRBV6-5|NA
CASSTGRANTEAFF
TGTGCCAGCAGCACAGGACGGGCGAACACTGAAGCTTTCTTT
>TRBJ2-1|NA|TRBV5-6|TRBD1
CASSLGDRVDEQFF
TGTGCCAGCAGCTTGGGGGACAGGGTTGATGAGCAGTTCTTC
>TRBJ2-2|NA|TRBV7-8|TRBD1
CASSLEWTGAGELFF
TGTGCCAGCAGCTTAGAGTGGACAGGGGCCGGGGAGCTGTTTTTT
>TRBJ2-7|NA|TRBV27|NA
CASRGHPYEQYF
TGTGCCAGCAGGGGACACCCCTACGAGCAGTACTTC
>TRBJ2-2|NA|TRBV7-9|NA
CASSMRQGPGELFF
TGTGCCAGCAGCATGAGACAAGGGCCCGGGGAGCTGTTTTTT
>TRBJ1-4|once|TRBV25-1|NA
CASSLTDTDEKLFF
TGTGCCAGCAGCCTGACAGATACAGATGAAAAACTGTTTTTT
>TRBJ2-3|NA|TRBV28|TRBD1
CASSDRDRAPTDTQYF
TGTGCCAGCAGTGACCGGGACAGGGCACCCACAGATACGCAGTATTTT
>TRBJ2-7|medium-sized|TRBV27|NA
CASSLSGYEQYF
TGTGCCAGCAGTTTATCGGGCTACGAGCAGTACTTC
>TRBJ1-1|NA|TRBV19|NA
CASSIVGASNTEAFF
TGTGCCAGTAGTATAGTTGGGGCCTCCAACACTGAAGCTTTCTTT
>TRBJ1-1|NA|TRBV10-1|NA
CASSEDRALNTEAFF
TGCGCCAGCAGTGAAGACAGAGCTCTGAACACTGAAGCTTTCTTT
>TRBJ2-3|NA|TRBV13|NA
CASSLGPRDTQYF
TGTGCCAGCAGCTTGGGACCACGGGATACGCAGTATTTT
>TRBJ2-3|NA|TRBV6-5|NA
CASSYHHLDTQYF
TGTGCCAGCAGTTACCACCACCTGGATACGCAGTATTTT
>TRBJ1-4|once|TRBV7-9|NA
CASSLEGYGAQNEKLFF
TGTGCCAGCAGCTTAGAGGGATACGGTGCTCAAAATGAAAAACTGTTTTTT
>TRBJ1-2|NA|TRBV7-9|NA
CASSLADGYTF
TGTGCCAGCAGCCTAGCGGATGGCTACACCTTC
>TRBJ2-3|once|TRBV19|NA
CASSTGSGDTQYF
TGTGCCAGTAGTACCGGTTCGGGAGATACGCAGTATTTT
>TRBJ2-7|NA|TRBV13|TRBD1
CASSQGQGYYEQYF
TGTGCCAGCAGCCAGGGACAGGGGTACTACGAGCAGTACTTC
>TRBJ1-2|NA|TRBV18|NA
CASSPRDLYGYTF
TGTGCCAGCTCACCACGAGATCTCTATGGCTACACCTTC
>TRBJ2-7|NA|TRBV7-2|TRBD1
CASSPTGTVFYEQYF
TGTGCCAGCAGCCCGACCGGGACAGTATTCTACGAGCAGTACTTC
>TRBJ1-5|NA|TRBV7-9|TRBD1
CASSQRQGDQPQHF
TGTGCCAGCAGCCAAAGACAGGGAGATCAGCCCCAGCATTTT
>TRBJ2-3|NA|TRBV7-2|NA
CASSFSSAPTDTQYF
TGTGCCAGCAGCTTTTCGAGCGCACCTACAGATACGCAGTATTTT
>TRBJ1-1|NA|TRBV7-6|NA
CASSSQGLGSLNTEAFF
TGTGCCAGCAGCTCCCAGGGTCTTGGGAGCCTGAACACTGAAGCTTTCTTT